This TCR beta chain came from a study of OX40 agonist ivuxolimab in advanced cancers. Data came from immunoSEQ multiplex PCR; TCRdb stores just in-frame clones and leaves some out. The table has tens of thousands of clones, roughly nine tenths seen once. CDR1 and CDR2 from the germline V gene are SGHRS and YFSETQ. The CDR3 contains 15 residues. Trimming removed 0 bases from V and 7 bases from J, with 14 bases in between. This TCR derives from an adult with an advanced solid tumor such as melanoma, head and neck, liver or kidney cancer. The chain employs TRBV5-1 and TRBJ2-1, with a possible D match to TRBD1 (5 bases). This material consisted of CD4+ or CD8+ T cells sorted from blood, taken in a trial of the OX40 agonist ivuxolimab. CDR3 sequence (DNA): TGCGCCAGCAGCTTGGTAAAGGACAAATGGAATGAGCAGTTCTTC. Protein product: CASSLVKDKWNEQFF.